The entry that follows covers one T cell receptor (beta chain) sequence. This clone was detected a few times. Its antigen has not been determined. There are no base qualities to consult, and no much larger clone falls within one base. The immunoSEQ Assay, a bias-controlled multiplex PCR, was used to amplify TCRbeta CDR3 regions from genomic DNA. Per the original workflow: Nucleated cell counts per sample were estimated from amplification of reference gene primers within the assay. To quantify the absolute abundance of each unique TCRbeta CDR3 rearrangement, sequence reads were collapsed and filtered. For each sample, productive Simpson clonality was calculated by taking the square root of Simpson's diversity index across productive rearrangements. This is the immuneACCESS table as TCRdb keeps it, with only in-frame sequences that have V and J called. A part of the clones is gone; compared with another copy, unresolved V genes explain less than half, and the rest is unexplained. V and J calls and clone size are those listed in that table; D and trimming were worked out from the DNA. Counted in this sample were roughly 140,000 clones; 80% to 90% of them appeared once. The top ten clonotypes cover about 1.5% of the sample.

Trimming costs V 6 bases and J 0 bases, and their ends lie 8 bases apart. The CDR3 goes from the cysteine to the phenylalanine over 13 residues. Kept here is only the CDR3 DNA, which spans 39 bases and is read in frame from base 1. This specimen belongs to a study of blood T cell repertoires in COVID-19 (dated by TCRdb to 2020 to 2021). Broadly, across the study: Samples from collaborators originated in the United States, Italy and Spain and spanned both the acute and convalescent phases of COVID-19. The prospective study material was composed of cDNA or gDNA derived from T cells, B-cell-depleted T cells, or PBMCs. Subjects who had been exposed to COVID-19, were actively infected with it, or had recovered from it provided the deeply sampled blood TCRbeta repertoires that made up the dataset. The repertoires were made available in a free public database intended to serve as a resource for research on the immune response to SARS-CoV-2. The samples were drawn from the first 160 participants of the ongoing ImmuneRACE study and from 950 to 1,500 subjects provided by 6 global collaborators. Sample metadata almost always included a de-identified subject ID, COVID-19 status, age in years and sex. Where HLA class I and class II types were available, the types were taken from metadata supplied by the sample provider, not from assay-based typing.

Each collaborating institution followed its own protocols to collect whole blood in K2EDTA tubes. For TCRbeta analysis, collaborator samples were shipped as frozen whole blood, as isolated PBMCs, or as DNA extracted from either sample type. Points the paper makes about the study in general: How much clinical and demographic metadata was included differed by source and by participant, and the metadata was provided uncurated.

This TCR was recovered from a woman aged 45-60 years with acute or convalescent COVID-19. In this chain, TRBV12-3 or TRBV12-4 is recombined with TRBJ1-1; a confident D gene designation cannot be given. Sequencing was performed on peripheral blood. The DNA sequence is TGTGCCAGCAGCGGTAACGTGAACACTGAAGCTTTCTTT. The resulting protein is CASSGNVNTEAFF.